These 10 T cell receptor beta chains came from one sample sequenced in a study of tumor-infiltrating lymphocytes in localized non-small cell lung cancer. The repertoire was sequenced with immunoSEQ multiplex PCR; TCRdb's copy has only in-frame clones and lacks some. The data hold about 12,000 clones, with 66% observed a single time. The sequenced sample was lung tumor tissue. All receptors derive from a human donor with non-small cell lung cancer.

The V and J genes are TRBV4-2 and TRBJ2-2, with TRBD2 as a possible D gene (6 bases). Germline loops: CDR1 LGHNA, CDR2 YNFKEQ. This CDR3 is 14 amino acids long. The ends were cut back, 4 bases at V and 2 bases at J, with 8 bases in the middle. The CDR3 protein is CASSRGGNTGELFF. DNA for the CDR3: TGTGCCAGCAGCCGGGGAGGTAACACCGGGGAGCTGTTTTTT.

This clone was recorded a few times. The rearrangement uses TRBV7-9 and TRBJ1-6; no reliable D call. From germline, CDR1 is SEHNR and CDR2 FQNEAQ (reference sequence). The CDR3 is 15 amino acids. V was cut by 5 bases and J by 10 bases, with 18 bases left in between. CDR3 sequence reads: CASSREGRGVSPLHF. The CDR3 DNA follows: TGTGCCAGCAGCAGAGAAGGGCGGGGAGTGTCACCCCTCCACTTT.

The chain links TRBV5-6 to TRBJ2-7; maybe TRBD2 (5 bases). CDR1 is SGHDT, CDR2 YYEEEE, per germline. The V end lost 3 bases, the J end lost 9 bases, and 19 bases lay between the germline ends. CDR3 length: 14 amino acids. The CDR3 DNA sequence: TGTGCCAGCAGCTCTGGACTGGGCCCGTTCATGCAGTACTTC. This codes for CASSSGLGPFMQYF.

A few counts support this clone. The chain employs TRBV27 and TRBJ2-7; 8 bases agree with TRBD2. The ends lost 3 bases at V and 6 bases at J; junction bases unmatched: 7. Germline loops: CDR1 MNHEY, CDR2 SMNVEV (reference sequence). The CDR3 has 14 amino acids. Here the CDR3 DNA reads TGTGCCAGCAGTTTGCAGCGGGAGTACGGCGAGCAGTACTTC. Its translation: CASSLQREYGEQYF.

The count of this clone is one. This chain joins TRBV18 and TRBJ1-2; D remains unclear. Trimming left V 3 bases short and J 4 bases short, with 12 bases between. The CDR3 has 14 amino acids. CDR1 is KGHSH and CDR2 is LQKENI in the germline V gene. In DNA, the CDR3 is TGTGCCAGCTCACCCAGGCAGGAACTCTATGGCTACACCTTC. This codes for CASSPRQELYGYTF.

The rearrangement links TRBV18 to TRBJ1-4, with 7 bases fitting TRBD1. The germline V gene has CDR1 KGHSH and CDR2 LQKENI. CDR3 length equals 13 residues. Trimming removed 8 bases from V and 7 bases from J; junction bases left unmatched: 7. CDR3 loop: CASRRDRGEKLFF. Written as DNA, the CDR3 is TGTGCCAGCCGCCGGGACAGAGGTGAAAAACTGTTTTTT.

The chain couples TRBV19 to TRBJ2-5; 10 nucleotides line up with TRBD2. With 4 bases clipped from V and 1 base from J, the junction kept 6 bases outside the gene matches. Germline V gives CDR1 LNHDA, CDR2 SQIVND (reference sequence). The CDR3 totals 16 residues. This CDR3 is CASSTLSGGPQETQYF. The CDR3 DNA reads TGTGCCAGTAGTACCCTTAGCGGGGGGCCCCAAGAGACCCAGTACTTC.

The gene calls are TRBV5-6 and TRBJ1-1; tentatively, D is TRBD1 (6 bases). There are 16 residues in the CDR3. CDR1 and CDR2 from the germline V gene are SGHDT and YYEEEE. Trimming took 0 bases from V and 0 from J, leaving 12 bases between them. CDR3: CASSLGTAVMNTEAFF. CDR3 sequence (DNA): TGTGCCAGCAGCTTGGGGACAGCTGTTATGAACACTGAAGCTTTCTTT.

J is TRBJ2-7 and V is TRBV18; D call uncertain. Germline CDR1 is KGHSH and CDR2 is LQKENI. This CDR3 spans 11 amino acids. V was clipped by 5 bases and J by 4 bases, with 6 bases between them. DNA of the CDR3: TGTGCCAGCTCAACCGAATACGAGCAGTACTTC. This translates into CASSTEYEQYF.

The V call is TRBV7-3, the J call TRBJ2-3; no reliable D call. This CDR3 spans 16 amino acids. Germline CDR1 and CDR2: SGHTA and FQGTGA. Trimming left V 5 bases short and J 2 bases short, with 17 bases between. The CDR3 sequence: CASSPRLGPSTDTQYF. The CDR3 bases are TGTGCCAGCAGCCCGAGACTTGGGCCCTCCACAGATACGCAGTATTTT.